This T cell receptor beta chain was recovered during a study of Tregs in tolerant kidney transplant recipients. Whole-study results and caveats: In tolerant patients, donor-specific Tregs outgrew total Tregs, suggesting antigen-driven expansion. Tregs expanded with activated donor B cells seemed most donor-specific.

CD4+CD25+CD127- Tregs, CD4+CD25- non-Tregs, CD4 and CD8 cells were sorted. For this clone: As yet, its antigen is unknown.

V trimming: 8 bases; J trimming: 4 bases; junction bases outside the gene matches: 6. This CDR3 region has 14 residues. Germline values: CDR1 LNHDA, CDR2 SQIVND (reference sequence). This table comes from immunoSEQ multiplex PCR, and its TCRdb copy is limited to in-frame clones, with some not included. The repertoire includes about 100,000 clones, almost 90% of them detected once, and roughly 0.35% sits in the top ten. V and J are TRBV19 and TRBJ2-7; 12 bases are a match to TRBD2. The sample in question was CD4+ T cells from blood, obtained before the transplant. The clonotype originates from a human donor who received a combined kidney and bone marrow transplant. The CDR3 nucleotides are TGTGCCAGTTCCCCTAGCGGGAGGGCTTACGAGCAGTACTTC. Amino acids: CASSPSGRAYEQYF.